One and the same sample provided the 32 T cell receptor beta chains below, sequenced in a study of neurological immune-mediated disorders. In TCRdb, the 5' RACE reads were re-called with MiXCR into one record per CDR3 protein. The table includes about 59,000 distinct CDR3 sequences, roughly 3.5% detected once. Material: PBMCs. The source of these receptors is a woman aged 25 to 39 with multiple sclerosis.

The table lists this clonotype with many counts. The chain is built from TRBV5-1 and TRBJ2-1; maybe TRBD1 (5 bases). Trimming removed 5 bases at V and 10 bases at J, with 10 bases between. Germline CDR1 SGHRS, CDR2 YFSETQ. CDR3 length equals 11 residues. This chain's CDR3 is CASRDTQEQFF. The CDR3 DNA reads TGCGCCAGCAGGGACACCCAGGAGCAGTTCTTC.

This clonotype was seen at least ten times. The chain uses TRBV7-8 and TRBJ1-5; D unclear. V was trimmed by 3 bases and J by 0 bases, leaving 18 bases between them. The CDR3 runs to 18 residues. Germline loops: CDR1 SGHVS, CDR2 FQNEAQ. The CDR3 sequence is CASSFARVGGDSNQPQHF. The CDR3 DNA sequence: TGTGCCAGCAGCTTTGCGCGCGTCGGCGGGGATAGCAATCAGCCCCAGCATTTT.

This clonotype showed up many times. The chain has TRBV4-3 and TRBJ2-1; TRBD2 aligns across 8 bases. With V trimmed by 0 bases and J by 7 bases, 5 bases remained unmatched. CDR3 length: 15 residues. The germline CDR1 and CDR2 sequences are LGHNA and YSLEER. The CDR3 coding sequence is TGCGCCAGCAGCCAAGACCAGCGGGAGAGGAATGAGCAGTTCTTC. Translated: CASSQDQRERNEQFF.

This clonotype was detected ten times or more. CDR3 amino acids: CSARLDFEAKNIQYF. The CDR3 DNA follows: TGCAGTGCTCGACTGGATTTTGAAGCCAAAAACATTCAGTACTTC. The chain joins TRBV20-1 to TRBJ2-4; the D is unclear. Germline CDR1 DFQATT, CDR2 SNEGSKA (reference sequence). This CDR3 is 15 amino acids long. Trimming took off 5 bases at V and 0 bases at J, with 14 bases between the two ends.

This clonotype was recorded at least ten times. This rearrangement joins TRBV20-1 to TRBJ2-7; 7 bases map to TRBD1. The J segment lost 2 bases and the V segment lost 5 bases, leaving 15 bases of the junction unmatched. There are 16 residues in the CDR3. Germline V gene sequence: CDR1 DFQATT, CDR2 SNEGSKA (reference sequence). CDR3 nucleotides: TGCAGTGCTCACGATGCTTTGGGGACAGCTACCTACGAGCAGTACTTC. Protein sequence: CSAHDALGTATYEQYF.

About this clonotype itself: A read error may produce the germline difference seen at one junction end. The CDR3 loop is CASSPGDNQPQNF. Written as DNA, the CDR3 is TGTGCCAGCTCCCCGGGTGACAATCAGCCCCAGAATTTT. The V gene is TRBV7-6, the J gene TRBJ1-5; no clear D. Germline V gives CDR1 SGHVS, CDR2 FNYEAQ. The CDR3 loop spans 13 amino acids.

This clonotype was seen repeatedly, ten times or more. This chain joins TRBV6-1 and TRBJ1-5; maybe TRBD1 (6 bases). V dropped 5 bases and J dropped 2 bases, with 13 bases sitting between them. CDR1 MNHNS and CDR2 SASEGT come from the germline V gene. The CDR3 covers 15 residues. CDR3 amino acids: CASSRDMGGNQPQHF. The DNA for the CDR3 is TGTGCCAGCAGTCGGGACATGGGGGGCAATCAGCCCCAGCATTTT.

This clonotype was seen repeatedly, ten times or more. The CDR3 DNA reads TGCGCCAGCAGCCAAATGGGACAGGGCAGCAATCAGCCCCAGCATTTT. This gives the protein CASSQMGQGSNQPQHF. The chain is built from TRBV4-1 and TRBJ1-5, with 9 bases that match TRBD1. CDR1 MGHRA and CDR2 YSYEKL come from the germline V gene. After removal of 2 bases from V and 1 base from J, the junction contained 3 bases not matched to a gene. This CDR3 spans 16 amino acids.

In this sample, this clonotype turned up many times. V and J are TRBV21-1 and TRBJ2-5. TRBV21-1 is a pseudogene. This CDR3 comprises 13 residues. CDR3 DNA: TGTGCCAGCAGCAAAATTAGTGAGGAGACCCAGTACTTC. Its translation: CASSKISEETQYF.

This clonotype was observed at least ten times. This chain joins TRBV5-1 and TRBJ2-1; a weak D match, TRBD1 (6 bases). The CDR3 has 14 amino acids. Germline CDR1 reads SGHRS; CDR2 reads YFSETQ. Between the trimmed V and J ends, which lost 2 bases and 4 bases, there was a span of 10 bases. Written as DNA, the CDR3 is TGCGCCAGCAGCTTAGGGACACAGTACAATGAGCAGTTCTTC. It yields the protein CASSLGTQYNEQFF.

This clonotype was observed many times. The junction shows a germline mismatch at one end, possibly a read error. The genes are TRBV7-7 and TRBJ2-2, with 9 bases fitting TRBD2. CDR3 length equals 18 residues. Per germline, CDR1 SSHAT and CDR2 FNYEAQ (reference sequence). CDR3 bases: TGTGCTAGCAGCTTAAAGCTAGCGGGATTCGCGAACACCGGGGAGCTGTTTTTT. Amino acid sequence: CASSLKLAGFANTGELFF.

This clonotype was detected many times. V is TRBV12-3 or TRBV12-4 and J is TRBJ1-1; 8 bases align to TRBD1. With V trimmed by 5 bases and J by 5 bases, 10 bases remained unmatched. This CDR3 contains 15 residues. CDR3 DNA sequence: TGTGCCAGCAGTGGAAAGGGGACAGGCGCTACTGAAGCTTTCTTT. It is translated as CASSGKGTGATEAFF.

This clonotype occurred many times. The chain has TRBV7-2 and TRBJ2-7; the D call may be TRBD1 or TRBD2 (5 bases each). The V end lost 0 bases, the J end lost 4 bases, and 10 bases lay between the germline ends. The CDR3 loop spans 14 amino acids. CDR1 and CDR2 from the germline V gene are SGHTA and FQGNSA. CDR3 residues: CASSLAWDDYEQYF. CDR3 nucleotides: TGTGCCAGCAGCTTAGCCTGGGACGATTACGAGCAGTACTTC.

This clonotype was seen ten or more times. The chain recombines TRBV6-2 or TRBV6-3 with TRBJ1-1; D is perhaps TRBD1 (5 bases). This CDR3 has 11 residues. V lost 9 bases to trimming and J lost 1 base, with 6 bases between them. The V gene's germline CDR1 is MNHEY and CDR2 SVGEGT. The CDR3 loop is CASRGNTEAFF. As DNA, the CDR3 is TGTGCCAGTAGGGGGAACACTGAAGCTTTCTTT.

This clonotype was detected ten times or more. The chain carries TRBV12-3 or TRBV12-4 and TRBJ2-2; 11 bases match TRBD1. V shed 6 bases, J shed 7 bases, and the junction held 13 bases outside the gene matches. The CDR3 is 17 amino acids. The DNA for the CDR3 is TGTGCCAGCAGAAATGGACAGGGGGCTTTCGGGGGCGGGGAGCTGTTTTTT. This gives the protein CASRNGQGAFGGGELFF.

This clonotype was observed many times. CDR3 region: CASSPRWGQGYTF. For the CDR3, the DNA is TGTGCCAGCAGTCCCAGGTGGGGGCAGGGCTACACCTTC. The chain links TRBV27 to TRBJ1-2, with D tentatively TRBD1 (6 bases). CDR1 is MNHEY and CDR2 is SMNVEV in the germline V gene (reference sequence). There are 13 residues in the CDR3. Trimming pared 5 bases from V and 8 bases from J, leaving 15 bases between.

This clonotype was seen repeatedly, ten times or more. The chain is built from TRBV11-2 and TRBJ1-6; D uncertain. CDR3 length: 13 residues. CDR1 and CDR2 (germline): SGHAT, FQNNGV. V was shortened by 0 bases and J by 9 bases, with 6 bases between the two germline ends. CDR3 region: CASSLERVSPLHF. The CDR3, as DNA: TGTGCCAGCAGCTTAGAGCGGGTTTCACCCCTCCACTTT.

Comment on this clonotype: At one end, the junction sequence differs from germline, possibly due to a read error. The rearrangement links TRBV20-1 to TRBJ1-5; D is undetermined. Germline CDR1 is DFQATT and CDR2 is SNEGSKA (reference sequence). The CDR3 covers 11 residues. CDR3 sequence reads: CSAMAGQPQNF. As DNA, the CDR3 is TGCAGTGCTATGGCAGGCCAGCCCCAGAATTTT.

Remarks on this clonotype: A single base separates this from a much larger clone, so it may be a read error. The V and J genes are TRBV6-4 and TRBJ2-7; D remains unclear. Trimming stripped 6 bases from V and 2 bases from J, with 11 bases between. The length of the CDR3 is 13 residues. Germline CDR1 reads MRHNA; CDR2 reads SNTAGT. The CDR3 bases are TGTGCCAGCAGAATAAAGATCCCCTACGAGCAGTACTTC. Protein sequence: CASRIKIPYEQYF.

This clonotype occurred many times. The chain carries TRBV20-1 and TRBJ2-3; D is ambiguous. CDR3 length: 11 residues. Trimming cost V 4 bases and J 9 bases, with 11 bases left between them. CDR1 DFQATT and CDR2 SNEGSKA come from the germline V gene (reference sequence). CDR3 bases: TGCAGTGCTAAACCGGAGTCGACGCAGTATTTT. As protein: CSAKPESTQYF.

This clonotype was detected many times. The chain combines TRBV5-1 with TRBJ2-7; D might be TRBD1 or TRBD2, each matching 5 bases. CDR3 length: 12 residues. Trimming stripped 0 bases from V and 7 bases from J, with 8 bases between. The germline V gene encodes CDR1 SGHRS and CDR2 YFSETQ. This CDR3 reads CASSLGGKEQYF. CDR3 nucleotide sequence: TGCGCCAGCAGCTTGGGGGGGAAAGAGCAGTACTTC.

This clonotype was seen repeatedly, ten times or more. The V and J genes are TRBV28 and TRBJ1-1; D may be TRBD1 (6 bases). The CDR3 sequence is 13 residues long. V was cut by 11 bases and J by 3 bases, with 16 bases left in between. From germline, CDR1 is MDHEN and CDR2 SYDVKM. This CDR3 reads CAEGGPGDTEAFF. CDR3 bases: TGTGCCGAGGGGGGCCCTGGGGACACTGAAGCTTTCTTT.

This clonotype has at least ten counts. The chain combines TRBV20-1 with TRBJ1-1, with 7 bases identical to TRBD1. CDR3 size: 12 residues. Germline lookup yields CDR1 DFQATT and CDR2 SNEGSKA (reference sequence). CDR3 bases: TGCAGAGGACAGGTATCGAACACTGAAGCTTTCTTT. As protein: CRGQVSNTEAFF.

This clonotype was picked up a small number of times. This rearrangement joins TRBV5-1 to TRBJ2-7; TRBD1 is a possible D gene (6 bases). The CDR3 spans 15 residues. Trimming stripped 2 bases from V and 1 base from J, with 13 bases between. Germline loops: CDR1 SGHRS, CDR2 YFSETQ. CDR3 sequence (DNA): TGCGCCAGCAGCTTCGACAGGCTAACTTCCTACGAGCAGTACTTC. Translated, it gives CASSFDRLTSYEQYF.

This clonotype was recorded many times. The V and J genes are TRBV7-9 and TRBJ2-3; TRBD1 matches 9 bases. The J segment lost 1 base and the V segment lost 1 base, leaving 9 bases of the junction unmatched. CDR1 and CDR2 from the germline V gene are SEHNR and FQNEAQ (reference sequence). The CDR3 contains 18 residues. The CDR3 spells CASSLEWPQGAGTDTQYF. Here the CDR3 DNA reads TGTGCCAGCAGCTTAGAGTGGCCACAGGGGGCAGGCACAGATACGCAGTATTTT.

This clonotype was seen many times. This chain uses TRBV20-1 with TRBJ1-2; D is unresolved. The germline gives CDR1 DFQATT, CDR2 SNEGSKA (reference sequence). The CDR3 consists of 14 residues. The V gene lost 2 bases and the J gene lost 6 bases, with 16 bases spanning the gap. CDR3 sequence: CSARLDGVADGYTF. The CDR3 DNA reads TGCAGTGCTAGACTCGACGGAGTAGCGGATGGCTACACCTTC.

At least ten counts were recorded for this clonotype. The rearrangement joins TRBV27 to TRBJ1-5; D is perhaps TRBD1 (6 bases). CDR3 size: 15 residues. V lost 11 bases to trimming and J lost 1 base, with 18 bases between them. CDR1 MNHEY and CDR2 SMNVEV come from the germline V gene (reference sequence). In DNA form, the CDR3 reads TGTGCCTCTATGGCGGGGGGCATGAGCAATCAGCCCCAGCATTTT. Translation: CASMAGGMSNQPQHF.

Many counts were recorded for this clonotype. The chain has TRBV20-1 and TRBJ2-3; TRBD2 matches at 13 bases. The CDR3 runs to 18 residues. Germline assignment: CDR1 DFQATT and CDR2 SNEGSKA (reference sequence). V gave up 6 bases and J gave up 0 bases; unmatched junction bases: 12. CDR3 loop: CSAPGLAGAITSTDTQYF. The CDR3 nucleotides are TGCAGTGCCCCCGGACTAGCGGGGGCGATTACTAGCACAGATACGCAGTATTTT.

The J gene is TRBJ2-7, the V gene TRBV10-3, with TRBD1 matching 7 bases. CDR1 is ENHRY, CDR2 SYGVKD, per germline. V lost 2 bases to trimming and J lost 3 bases; unmatched junction nucleotides: 4. The CDR3 spans 14 residues. CDR3 DNA: TGTGCCATCAGTGAGCGACAGGGCAGCTACGAGCAGTACTTC. It yields the protein CAISERQGSYEQYF.

This clonotype was detected ten times or more. The chain combines TRBV5-1 with TRBJ2-1; tentative D call: TRBD1 (5 bases). V lost 2 bases and J lost 5, with 14 bases in between. Germline values: CDR1 SGHRS, CDR2 YFSETQ. The CDR3 has 15 residues. In DNA form, the CDR3 reads TGCGCCAGCAGCTTCCCGACAGATAACCACAATGAGCAGTTCTTC. It is translated as CASSFPTDNHNEQFF.

This clonotype was counted between two and nine times. This chain connects TRBV5-1 to TRBJ2-5; a weak D match, TRBD2 (7 bases). V was shortened by 1 base and J by 1 base, with 11 bases between the two germline ends. This CDR3 region has 15 residues. Germline V gives CDR1 SGHRS, CDR2 YFSETQ. The CDR3 reads CASSLRRGGQETQYF. DNA of the CDR3: TGCGCCAGCAGCTTGAGGAGGGGGGGCCAAGAGACCCAGTACTTC.

This clonotype was found many times. The genes are TRBV20-1 and TRBJ1-1, with 10 bases identical to TRBD1. The CDR3 is made up of 17 amino acids. Germline V CDR1 and CDR2: DFQATT, SNEGSKA (reference sequence). Trimming at V came to 0 bases and at J to 0 bases, leaving 7 bases not matched to a gene. The CDR3 sequence is CSARDEGQGTLNTEAFF. CDR3 DNA sequence: TGCAGTGCTAGAGATGAGGGACAGGGGACCCTGAACACTGAAGCTTTCTTT.